Given below is one TCR beta chain in context. Data came from immunoSEQ multiplex PCR; TCRdb stores just in-frame clones and leaves some out. The sample yields about 180,000 clones, roughly 84% seen once. These data originate in a study of blood T cell repertoires in COVID-19. CDR1 and CDR2 from the germline V gene are GTSNPN and SVGIG (reference sequence). Losses at the gene ends were 5 bases for V and 4 bases for J; bases not matched to a gene: 6. The CDR3 has 13 residues. This TCR was recovered from a man younger than 35 with active or convalescent COVID-19. The chain couples TRBV30 to TRBJ1-2, with 8 bases that match TRBD1. The sequenced sample consisted of peripheral blood. CDR3 amino acids: CAWGNRGSYGYTF. CDR3 nucleotide sequence: TGTGCCTGGGGAAACAGGGGGTCCTATGGCTACACCTTC. The whole variable domain, remainder taken from reference TRBV30 and TRBJ1-2, is SQTIHQWPATLVQPVGSPLSLECTVEGTSNPNLYWYRQAAGRGLQLLFYSVGIGQISSEVPQNLSASRPQDRQFILSSKKLLLSDSGFYLCAWGNRGSYGYTFGSGTRLTVV.